The rows below give T cell receptor beta chains drawn from one sample of a study of IL-17A CD8 T cells in psoriatic arthritis synovium. Only in-frame clones appear in the TCRdb table, and some are missing; sequencing was by immunoSEQ multiplex PCR. Here the sample spans about 2,300 clones, about two thirds being singletons. Sequencing was done on a sample of memory CD8+ T cells from synovial fluid. These receptors originate from a human donor with psoriatic arthritis. Each CDR3 is given with its conserved first and last residue. The D gene is left open where the match is weak. Clone sizes are given selectively: once, few, many, or a class where the clone is expanded.

V	length	J	D	size	DNA	CDR3
TRBV4-1	13	TRBJ1-2	.	few	TGCGCCAGCAGCCAAGTTTCAGGGGACGGCTACACCTTC	CASSQVSGDGYTF
TRBV10-1	15	TRBJ2-7	.	.	TGCGCCAGCAGTGGGGGACACCTAGGGGGTTACGAGCAGTACTTC	CASSGGHLGGYEQYF
TRBV2	15	TRBJ1-4	.	.	TGTGCCAGCAGTGAATCGGGGGTCGATCATGAAAAACTGTTTTTT	CASSESGVDHEKLFF
TRBV27	11	TRBJ2-7	.	.	TGTGCCAGCAGTTACAACTACGAGCAGTACTTC	CASSYNYEQYF
TRBV5-6	15	TRBJ2-7	TRBD1	.	TGTGCCAGCAGCTTCCCCTGGGGGACAGGGCACGAGCAGTACTTC	CASSFPWGTGHEQYF
TRBV7-9	13	TRBJ2-7	.	.	TGTGCCAGCAGCTTTGCGGCCTCCTACGAGCAGTACTTC	CASSFAASYEQYF
TRBV4-1	15	TRBJ2-1	TRBD2	few	TGCGCCAGCAGTCCAGACGGGAGGGGTTACAATGAGCAGTTCTTC	CASSPDGRGYNEQFF
TRBV27	13	TRBJ1-2	TRBD1	.	TGTGCCACCCGAGACAGGGGGGGCTATGGCTACACCTTC	CATRDRGGYGYTF
TRBV2	11	TRBJ2-7	.	.	TGTGCCAGCCAGGTCTCCTACGAGCAGTACTTC	CASQVSYEQYF
TRBV29-1	12	TRBJ2-5	TRBD1	.	TGCAGCGTACGACAGGGGTTGCAGACCCAGTACTTC	CSVRQGLQTQYF
TRBV4-1	17	TRBJ2-1	.	.	TGCGCCAGCAGCCCAAGCCGTATGGGGAGCTCCTACAATGAGCAGTTCTTC	CASSPSRMGSSYNEQFF
TRBV7-6	14	TRBJ2-3	.	once	TGTGCCAGCAGCTTATATGTGAGGACAGATACGCAGTATTTT	CASSLYVRTDTQYF
TRBV6-1	14	TRBJ2-6	.	.	TGTGCCAGCAGTGAACTCTCTGGGGCCAACGTCCTGACTTTC	CASSELSGANVLTF
TRBV9	15	TRBJ1-2	TRBD1	.	TGTGCCAGCAGTCCGGGACAGGGAACTAACTATGGCTACACCTTC	CASSPGQGTNYGYTF
TRBV7-7	17	TRBJ2-6	.	.	TGTGCTAGCAGCCCCACAGTCGCGGACTCTGGGGCCAACGTCCTGACTTTC	CASSPTVADSGANVLTF
TRBV10-2	16	TRBJ2-2	TRBD2	.	TGCGCCAGCAGTGAAGCGACTAGCGGGAACACCGGGGAGCTGTTTTTT	CASSEATSGNTGELFF
TRBV6-1	15	TRBJ2-3	TRBD2	once	TGTGCCAGCAGGGGACTAGCGGGGGGGCCAGATACGCAGTATTTT	CASRGLAGGPDTQYF
TRBV11-3	15	TRBJ1-6	.	once	TGTGCCAGCAGCTACGGGAGCTCCTATAATTCACCCCTCCACTTT	CASSYGSSYNSPLHF
TRBV21-1	13	TRBJ2-5	.	.	TGTGCCAGCAGTCCTATCAGGGAAAAGACCCAGTACTTC	CASSPIREKTQYF
TRBV6-5	14	TRBJ2-2	.	.	TGTGCCAGCAGCTCGACAACCCGGGGCGGGGAGCTGTTTTTT	CASSSTTRGGELFF
TRBV11-2	15	TRBJ2-5	TRBD2	.	TGTGCCAGCAGCTTAGTGGTAGCGGGGGTGGAGACCCAGTACTTC	CASSLVVAGVETQYF
TRBV6-6	13	TRBJ1-2	.	.	TGTGCCAGCACCACCTCTCGGGTAGCTGGCTACACCTTC	CASTTSRVAGYTF
TRBV7-8	16	TRBJ1-1	.	.	TGTGCCAGCAGCTTAGAGGGCAGGGTTCTGGACACTGAAGCTTTCTTT	CASSLEGRVLDTEAFF
TRBV19	15	TRBJ2-5	TRBD2	.	TGTGCCAGTAGTATTGATAGCGGGCCGAGGGAGACCCAGTACTTC	CASSIDSGPRETQYF
TRBV19	15	TRBJ1-1	.	.	TGTGCCAGTAGTGGTCAGGGGAAGGGTGGCACTGAAGCTTTCTTT	CASSGQGKGGTEAFF
TRBV15	15	TRBJ2-7	.	once	TGTGCCACCAGCAGAGAGAACGACGGCTCCTACGAGCAGTACTTC	CATSRENDGSYEQYF
TRBV10-3	16	TRBJ1-3	.	.	TGTGCCATCAGTGAGTTGGTCCCGGGCTCTGGAAACACCATATATTTT	CAISELVPGSGNTIYF
TRBV6-1	16	TRBJ2-6	.	.	TGTGCCAGCAGTGAAGTTAGGCCTTCTGGGGCCAACGTCCTGACTTTC	CASSEVRPSGANVLTF
TRBV7-9	14	TRBJ1-4	.	.	TGTGCCAGCAGTTCGACAGGCGGTAATGAAAAACTGTTTTTT	CASSSTGGNEKLFF
TRBV5-4	15	TRBJ1-4	TRBD1	.	TGTGCCAGCAGCTCGCAGGGGGGCCTCGGTGAAAAACTGTTTTTT	CASSSQGGLGEKLFF
TRBV19	14	TRBJ2-1	.	.	TGTGCCAGTAGTGTGGGGGGGCTGCTCAATGAGCAGTTCTTC	CASSVGGLLNEQFF
TRBV7-8	16	TRBJ2-1	TRBD1	.	TGTGCCAGCAGCTCCTACCAAGCAGGGGGCTACAATGAGCAGTTCTTC	CASSSYQAGGYNEQFF
TRBV5-6	12	TRBJ2-6	.	.	TGTGCCAGCAGCCTTTTTCCCAACGTCCTGACTTTC	CASSLFPNVLTF
TRBV19	14	TRBJ2-6	.	.	TGTGCCAGTAGTCGCCTCTCTGGGGCCAACGTCCTGACTTTC	CASSRLSGANVLTF
TRBV9	15	TRBJ1-3	TRBD1	once	TGTGCCAGCAGCGCAGGACAGGGCCCTGGAAACACCATATATTTT	CASSAGQGPGNTIYF
TRBV29-1	15	TRBJ2-7	.	.	TGCAGCGTTGAAGATTCCGGCAGCCAGACCTACGAGCAGTACTTC	CSVEDSGSQTYEQYF
TRBV4-2	16	TRBJ2-5	TRBD2	.	TGTGCCAGCAGCCCCGGGACTAGCGGGGCTCAAGAGACCCAGTACTTC	CASSPGTSGAQETQYF
TRBV2	18	TRBJ1-2	TRBD1	.	TGTGCCAGCAGTGCCTACACAGGGGAAGTGGCACTAACGGGTGGCTACACCTTC	CASSAYTGEVALTGGYTF
TRBV5-1	14	TRBJ2-7	.	.	TGCGCCAGCAGCTTGGCAGGGAGCTCCTACGAGCAGTACTTC	CASSLAGSSYEQYF
TRBV7-9	15	TRBJ1-2	TRBD1	few	TGTGCCAGCAGCCCATGGGACAGGGCAACCTATGGCTACACCTTC	CASSPWDRATYGYTF
TRBV5-1	13	TRBJ1-2	.	.	TGCGCCAGCAGCTGGAACACAGGGTATGGCTACACCTTC	CASSWNTGYGYTF
TRBV5-4	17	TRBJ2-5	TRBD2	.	TGTGCCAGCAGCTCCTTCGGCCGGGGGGGGGCCTCCGAGACCCAGTACTTC	CASSSFGRGGASETQYF
TRBV15	15	TRBJ2-3	.	.	TGTGCCACCAGCAGAGATCTGGGGGGCACAGATACGCAGTATTTT	CATSRDLGGTDTQYF
TRBV11-2	15	TRBJ2-1	.	.	TGTGCCAGCAGCTTAGACTGGACAGCAAACAATGAGCAGTTCTTC	CASSLDWTANNEQFF
TRBV27	15	TRBJ2-1	TRBD2	.	TGTGCCAGCGGACCCGGACTAGGAGAGTTCAATGAGCAGTTCTTC	CASGPGLGEFNEQFF
TRBV14	16	TRBJ1-2	TRBD1	.	TGTGCCAGCAGTGACGGGCCGACAGGGGGCTTCTGGGGCTACACCTTC	CASSDGPTGGFWGYTF
TRBV10-3	15	TRBJ2-7	.	.	TGTGCCATCAGTGAGGGCAGGGGAGAGTCCTACGAGCAGTACTTC	CAISEGRGESYEQYF
TRBV19	12	TRBJ1-2	.	.	TGTGCCAGTGGAGGGCTTTCCCCCTTCTACACCTTC	CASGGLSPFYTF
TRBV4-1	14	TRBJ2-2	.	.	TGCGCCAGCAGCCAAGATAGGGGCCCCGGGGAGCTGTTTTTT	CASSQDRGPGELFF